This passage covers 10 T cell receptor beta chains from one sample sequenced in a study of identical twins. MiXCR was run by TCRdb on the 5' RACE reads, yielding one entry per CDR3 protein. The table shows hundreds of thousands of distinct CDR3 sequences, with approximately 13% occurring only once. These sequences were also reported in another study, on yellow fever vaccine responses in identical twins.

The sample comprised PBMCs. These receptor sequences come from a woman younger than 30 in good health.

V usage is TRBV12-3 or TRBV12-4 and J usage is TRBJ2-1; D ambiguous. The germline V and J ends were trimmed by 5 bases and 10 bases, with 9 bases remaining between them. The CDR3 has 11 residues. The CDR3 nucleotides read TGTGCCAGCAGTGAACGACGCGAGCAGTTCTTC. Amino acids: CASSERREQFF.

The chain recombines TRBV3-1 with TRBJ2-1; tentatively, D is TRBD2 (6 bases). The CDR3 runs to 16 residues. The ends were cut back, 4 bases at V and 8 bases at J, with 21 bases in the middle. Germline values: CDR1 LGHDT, CDR2 YNNKEL (reference sequence). CDR3 region: CASSPGRESPRDEQFF. CDR3 DNA sequence: TGTGCCAGCAGCCCTGGTCGGGAGAGCCCCAGGGATGAGCAGTTCTTC.

Ten or more counts support this clonotype. V and J are TRBV29-1 and TRBJ2-1, with a possible D match to TRBD2 (7 bases). The V gene lost 4 bases and the J gene lost 4 bases, with 14 bases spanning the gap. CDR1 and CDR2 (germline): SQVTM, ANQGSEA. This CDR3 spans 14 amino acids. The CDR3 nucleotides read TGCAGCGTTGGGGGGCGGGAGCCTTACAATGAGCAGTTCTTC. Translated: CSVGGREPYNEQFF.

This chain connects TRBV10-3 to TRBJ2-7, with D possibly TRBD1 on 6 matching bases. There are 12 residues in the CDR3. The V end lost 10 bases, the J end lost 4 bases, and 14 bases lay between the germline ends. Germline values: CDR1 ENHRY, CDR2 SYGVKD. The CDR3 DNA follows: TGTGCCACCCAACAGGGCCTTTACGAGCAGTACTTC. This translates into CATQQGLYEQYF.

This clonotype has just a few counts. The V call is TRBV7-9, the J call TRBJ2-1; 11 bases line up with TRBD2. Trimming cost V 3 bases and J 7 bases; bases outside gene matches: 8. This CDR3 is built from 16 residues. Germline CDR1 is SEHNR and CDR2 is FQNEAQ (reference sequence). The CDR3 DNA reads as TGTGCCAGCAGCTTGACTAGCGGGAAGGTGGAAAATGAGCAGTTCTTC. Protein sequence: CASSLTSGKVENEQFF.

V usage is TRBV15 and J usage is TRBJ2-1, with TRBD2 matching over 8 bases. Germline V gene sequence: CDR1 LNHNV, CDR2 YYDKDF (reference sequence). This CDR3 is built from 15 residues. Germline trimming cut 1 base from V and 9 bases from J; bases unmatched to any gene: 8. CDR3 DNA: TGTGCCACCAGCAGAGTTCGGACTAGCCTCGGTGAGCAGTTCTTC. Protein: CATSRVRTSLGEQFF. The full variable domain, rest sourced from reference TRBV15 and TRBJ2-1, is DAMVIQNPRYQVTQFGKPVTLSCSQTLNHNVMYWYQQKSSQAPKLLFHYYDKDFNNEADTPDNFQSRRPNTSFCFLDIRSPGLGDTAMYLCATSRVRTSLGEQFFGPGTRLTVL.

With regard to this clonotype: One junction end does not reproduce the germline sequence, and a read error may be involved. The CDR3 sequence is CASSQDYFSGADF. The CDR3 region has the DNA TGCGCCAGCAGCCAAGATTACTTTTCAGGGGCGGATTTT. V usage is TRBV4-1 and J usage is TRBJ1-3; D might be TRBD1 (6 bases). The CDR3 has 13 amino acids. CDR1 and CDR2 (germline): MGHRA, YSYEKL.

The J gene is TRBJ2-3, the V gene TRBV3-1; 11 bases line up with TRBD2. Germline lookup yields CDR1 LGHDT and CDR2 YNNKEL (reference sequence). The length of the CDR3 is 15 residues. With V trimmed by 2 bases and J by 6 bases, 4 bases remained unmatched. In DNA form, the CDR3 reads TGTGCCAGCAGCCAACTAGCGGGAGGAGGGGATACGCAGTATTTT. Its protein product is CASSQLAGGGDTQYF.

This clonotype was observed many times. The gene calls are TRBV28 and TRBJ2-1; 11 bases map to TRBD1. Germline CDR1 is MDHEN and CDR2 is SYDVKM. The CDR3 consists of 16 residues. J lost 4 bases, V lost 0 bases, and 2 bases had no gene match. CDR3 in amino acids: CASSLWGTGGYNEQFF. CDR3 in DNA: TGTGCCAGCAGTTTATGGGGGACAGGGGGTTACAATGAGCAGTTCTTC.

The chain has TRBV6-5 and TRBJ2-7; 8 bases are shared with TRBD1. Germline loops: CDR1 MNHEY, CDR2 SVGAGI. The junction had 7 bases not matched to a gene; V was cut back by 0 bases and J by 3 bases. The CDR3 spans 16 residues. CDR3 in amino acids: CASSYSTGQGYYEQYF. CDR3 coding DNA: TGTGCCAGCAGTTACTCGACAGGACAGGGATACTACGAGCAGTACTTC.